A single TCR beta chain is shown here with its context. Its specificity is unknown. The source of the sample is a study of T-cell reconstitution after alpha-beta-depleted transplantation in children. The V and J ends lost 6 bases and 1 base respectively, with 9 bases between them. Germline V gene lookup returns CDR1 DFQATT and CDR2 SNEGSKA (reference sequence). The CDR3 totals 12 residues. Points from the study as a whole: Reported findings indicate that, about two months after transplant, alpha-beta T cells came from several hundred expanded clones, which were derived from non-depleted graft cells. The authors attributed T-cell counts and diversity one year after transplant mostly to newly produced T cells.

A TCRbeta library incorporating unique molecular identifiers was prepared. TCRdb recomputed calls from the PCR reads with MiXCR, one row per CDR3 protein. The sample yields about 60,000 distinct CDR3 sequences, about 40% seen once. V and J are TRBV20-1 and TRBJ1-1; D not certain. The sequenced sample was PBMCs, mostly from graft donor cells, obtained 360 days after TCRalphabeta/CD19-depleted stem cell transplant. The sequence derives from a male patient under 18 who had a stem cell transplant for acute lymphoblastic leukemia, so the T cells may come from the graft donor. The DNA for the CDR3 is TGCAGTGCAATGGAGGGGAACACTGAAGCTTTCTTT. It encodes CSAMEGNTEAFF.